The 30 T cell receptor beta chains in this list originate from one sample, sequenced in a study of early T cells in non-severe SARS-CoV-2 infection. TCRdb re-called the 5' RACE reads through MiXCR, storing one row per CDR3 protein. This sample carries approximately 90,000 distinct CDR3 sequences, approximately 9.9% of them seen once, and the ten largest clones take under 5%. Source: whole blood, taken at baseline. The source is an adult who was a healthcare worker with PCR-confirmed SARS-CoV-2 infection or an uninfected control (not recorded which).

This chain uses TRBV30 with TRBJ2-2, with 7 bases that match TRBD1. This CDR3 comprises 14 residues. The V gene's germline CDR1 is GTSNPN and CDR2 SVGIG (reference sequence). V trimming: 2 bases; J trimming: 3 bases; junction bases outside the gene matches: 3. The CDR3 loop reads CAWSFDRDTGELFF. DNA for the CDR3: TGTGCCTGGAGTTTTGACAGGGACACCGGGGAGCTGTTTTTT.

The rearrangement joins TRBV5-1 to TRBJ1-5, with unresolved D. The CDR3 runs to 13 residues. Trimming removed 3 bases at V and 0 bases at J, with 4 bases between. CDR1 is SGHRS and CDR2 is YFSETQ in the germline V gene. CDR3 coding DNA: TGCGCCAGCAGCTGGAATAGCAATCAGCCCCAGCATTTT. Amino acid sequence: CASSWNSNQPQHF.

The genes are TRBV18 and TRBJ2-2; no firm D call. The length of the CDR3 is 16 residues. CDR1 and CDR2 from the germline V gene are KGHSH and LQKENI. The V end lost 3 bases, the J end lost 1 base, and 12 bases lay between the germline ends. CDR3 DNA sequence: TGTGCCAGCTCACCGTGGACGGATATGAACACCGGGGAGCTGTTTTTT. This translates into CASSPWTDMNTGELFF.

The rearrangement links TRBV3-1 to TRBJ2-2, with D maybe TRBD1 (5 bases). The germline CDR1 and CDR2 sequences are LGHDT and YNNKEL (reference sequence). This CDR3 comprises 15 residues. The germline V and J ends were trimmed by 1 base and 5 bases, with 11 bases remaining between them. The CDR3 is CASSQGGGSTGELFF. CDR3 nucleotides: TGTGCCAGCAGCCAAGGGGGCGGCTCGACCGGGGAGCTGTTTTTT.

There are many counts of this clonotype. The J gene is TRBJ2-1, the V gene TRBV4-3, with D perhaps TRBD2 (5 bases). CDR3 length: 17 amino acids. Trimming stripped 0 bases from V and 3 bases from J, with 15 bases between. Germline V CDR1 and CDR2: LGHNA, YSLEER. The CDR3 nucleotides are TGCGCCAGCAGCCAAGATCGGGCCGCGGGCCACTACAATGAGCAGTTCTTC. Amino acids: CASSQDRAAGHYNEQFF.

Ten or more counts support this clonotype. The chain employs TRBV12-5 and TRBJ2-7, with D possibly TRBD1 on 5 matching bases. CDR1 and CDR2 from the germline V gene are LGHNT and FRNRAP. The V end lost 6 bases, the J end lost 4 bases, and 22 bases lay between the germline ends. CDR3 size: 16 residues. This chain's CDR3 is CASGNQRQSSGYEQYF. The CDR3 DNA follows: TGTGCTAGTGGCAACCAAAGACAGTCCTCAGGGTACGAGCAGTACTTC.

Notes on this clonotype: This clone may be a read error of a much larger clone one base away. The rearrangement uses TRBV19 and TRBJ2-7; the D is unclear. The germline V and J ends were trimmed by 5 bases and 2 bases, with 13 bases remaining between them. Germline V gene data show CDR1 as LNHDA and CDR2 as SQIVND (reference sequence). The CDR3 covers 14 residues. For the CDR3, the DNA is TGTGCCAGTAGTCTCCTAGGCAATGCCTACGAGCAGTACTTC. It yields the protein CASSLLGNAYEQYF.

CDR3 nucleotides: TGTGCCAACCAGCTTATCGGAGCGGGCAGCACAGATACGCAGTATTTT. Amino acid sequence: CANQLIGAGSTDTQYF. The genes are TRBV7-2 and TRBJ2-3; a weak D match, TRBD2 (6 bases). Germline V gives CDR1 SGHTA, CDR2 FQGNSA. V was trimmed by 10 bases and J by 0 bases, leaving 20 bases between them. The CDR3 contains 16 residues. Variable domain in full (rest from reference TRBV7-2 and TRBJ2-3): GAGVSQSPSNKVTEKGKDVELRCDPISGHTALYWYRQSLGQGLEFLIYFQGNSAPDKSGLPSDRFSAERTGGSVSTLTIQRTQQEDSAVYLCANQLIGAGSTDTQYFGPGTRLTVL.

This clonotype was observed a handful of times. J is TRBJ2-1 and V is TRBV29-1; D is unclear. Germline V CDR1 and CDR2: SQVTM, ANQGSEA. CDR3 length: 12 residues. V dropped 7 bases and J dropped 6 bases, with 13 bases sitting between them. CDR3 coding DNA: TGCAGCGCCCCTTTAGGTAGCAATGAGCAGTTCTTC. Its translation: CSAPLGSNEQFF.

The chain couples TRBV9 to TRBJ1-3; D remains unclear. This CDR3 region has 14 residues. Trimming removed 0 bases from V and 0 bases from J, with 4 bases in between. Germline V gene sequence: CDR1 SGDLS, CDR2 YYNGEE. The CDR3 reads CASSVDLSGNTIYF. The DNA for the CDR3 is TGTGCCAGCAGCGTAGACCTCTCTGGAAACACCATATATTTT.

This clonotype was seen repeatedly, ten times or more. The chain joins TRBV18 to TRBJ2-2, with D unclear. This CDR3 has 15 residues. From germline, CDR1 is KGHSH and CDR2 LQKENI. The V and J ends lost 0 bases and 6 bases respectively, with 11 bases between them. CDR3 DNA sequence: TGTGCCAGCTCACCACCGTTAGGGTCGGCCGGGGAGCTGTTTTTT. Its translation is CASSPPLGSAGELFF.

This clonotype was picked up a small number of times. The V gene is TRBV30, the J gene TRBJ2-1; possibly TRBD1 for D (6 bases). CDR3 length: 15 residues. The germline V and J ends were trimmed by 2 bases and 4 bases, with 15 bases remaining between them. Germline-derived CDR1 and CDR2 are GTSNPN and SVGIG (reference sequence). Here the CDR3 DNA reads TGTGCCTGGAGTCCCCTCGGACAGATATACAATGAGCAGTTCTTC. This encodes CAWSPLGQIYNEQFF.

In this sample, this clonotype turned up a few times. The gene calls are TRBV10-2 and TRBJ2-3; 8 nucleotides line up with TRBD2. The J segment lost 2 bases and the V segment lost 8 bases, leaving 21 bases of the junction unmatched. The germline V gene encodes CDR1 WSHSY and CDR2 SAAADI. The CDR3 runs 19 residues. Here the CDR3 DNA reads TGCGCCAGCGAATCCACCTCGCGGGGGGCATACCCACTCACAGATACGCAGTATTTT. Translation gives CASESTSRGAYPLTDTQYF.

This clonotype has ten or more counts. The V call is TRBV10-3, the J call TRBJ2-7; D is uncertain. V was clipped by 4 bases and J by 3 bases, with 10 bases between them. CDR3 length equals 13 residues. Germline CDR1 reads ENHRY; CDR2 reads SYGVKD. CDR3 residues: CAISAGPNYEQYF. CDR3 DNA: TGTGCCATCAGTGCCGGGCCGAACTACGAGCAGTACTTC.

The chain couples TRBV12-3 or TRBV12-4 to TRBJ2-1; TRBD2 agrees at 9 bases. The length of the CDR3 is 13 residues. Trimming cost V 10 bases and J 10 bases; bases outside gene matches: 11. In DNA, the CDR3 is TGTGCCACCGGAGCGGGGAGCGGGAGGGAGCAGTTCTTC. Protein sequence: CATGAGSGREQFF.

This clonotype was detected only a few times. DNA for the CDR3: TGTGCCAGCAGCCAAGCAGGGTCCGGGGAGCTGTTTTTT. This translates into CASSQAGSGELFF. The V call is TRBV14, the J call TRBJ2-2; weak D call: TRBD1 (5 bases). In germline, CDR1 is SGHDN, CDR2 FVKESK. This CDR3 contains 13 residues. Trimming stripped 1 base from V and 6 bases from J, with 6 bases between.

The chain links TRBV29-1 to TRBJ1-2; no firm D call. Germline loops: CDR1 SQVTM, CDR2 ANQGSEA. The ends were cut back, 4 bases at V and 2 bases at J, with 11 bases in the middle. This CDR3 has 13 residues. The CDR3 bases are TGCAGCGTTGGGTCCAGCTTCAACTATGGCTACACCTTC. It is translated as CSVGSSFNYGYTF. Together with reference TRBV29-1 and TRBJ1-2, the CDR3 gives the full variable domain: SAVISQKPSRDICQRGTSLTIQCQVDSQVTMMFWYRQQPGQSLTLIATANQGSEATYESGFVIDKFPISRPNLTFSTLTVSNMSPEDSSIYLCSVGSSFNYGYTFGSGTRLTVV.

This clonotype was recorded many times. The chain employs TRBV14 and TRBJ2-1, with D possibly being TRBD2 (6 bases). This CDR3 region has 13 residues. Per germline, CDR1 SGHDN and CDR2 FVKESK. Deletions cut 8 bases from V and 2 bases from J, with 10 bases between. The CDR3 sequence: CASRDFTYNEQFF. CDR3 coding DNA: TGTGCCAGCCGGGACTTCACCTACAATGAGCAGTTCTTC.

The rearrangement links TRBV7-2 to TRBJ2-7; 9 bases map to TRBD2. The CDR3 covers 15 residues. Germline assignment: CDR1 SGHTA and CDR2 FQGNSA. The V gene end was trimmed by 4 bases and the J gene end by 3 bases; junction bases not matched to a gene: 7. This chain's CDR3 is CASSSPRTSDYEQYF. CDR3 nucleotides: TGTGCCAGCAGCTCCCCTAGGACTAGCGACTACGAGCAGTACTTC.

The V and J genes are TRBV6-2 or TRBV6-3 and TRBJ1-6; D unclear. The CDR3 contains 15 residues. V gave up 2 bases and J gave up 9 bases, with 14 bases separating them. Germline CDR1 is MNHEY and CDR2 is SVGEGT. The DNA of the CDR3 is TGTGCCAGCAGTTACGGTTCATCGATGCTTTCACCCCTCCACTTT. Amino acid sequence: CASSYGSSMLSPLHF.

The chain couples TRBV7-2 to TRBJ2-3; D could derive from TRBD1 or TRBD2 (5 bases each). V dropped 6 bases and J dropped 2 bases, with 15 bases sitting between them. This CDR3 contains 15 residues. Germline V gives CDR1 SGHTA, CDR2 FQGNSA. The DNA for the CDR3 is TGTGCCAGCAGGGGACGACCTTCCTACACAGATACGCAGTATTTT. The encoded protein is CASRGRPSYTDTQYF.

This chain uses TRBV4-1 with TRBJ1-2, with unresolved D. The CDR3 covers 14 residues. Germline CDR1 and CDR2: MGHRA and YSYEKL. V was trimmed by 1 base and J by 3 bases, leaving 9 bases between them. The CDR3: CASSQVDGDYGYTF. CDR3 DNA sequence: TGCGCCAGCAGCCAAGTAGACGGGGACTATGGCTACACCTTC.

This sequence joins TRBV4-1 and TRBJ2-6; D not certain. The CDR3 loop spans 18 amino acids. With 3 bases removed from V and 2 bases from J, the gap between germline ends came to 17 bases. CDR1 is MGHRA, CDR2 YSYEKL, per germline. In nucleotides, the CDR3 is TGCGCCAGCAGCCACCCGGATTATGGAGTCCCTGGGGCCAACGTCCTGACTTTC. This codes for CASSHPDYGVPGANVLTF.

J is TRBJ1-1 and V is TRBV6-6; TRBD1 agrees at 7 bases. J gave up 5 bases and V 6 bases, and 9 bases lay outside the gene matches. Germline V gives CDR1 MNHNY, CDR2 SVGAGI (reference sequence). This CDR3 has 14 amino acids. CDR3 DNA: TGTGCCAGCAGCCCGACAGGGAGAACAACTGAAGCTTTCTTT. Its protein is CASSPTGRTTEAFF.

The CDR3 reads CASSPETGNYEQYF. The DNA of the CDR3 is TGTGCCAGCTCACCCGAAACAGGGAACTACGAGCAGTACTTC. V gene TRBV18 combines with J gene TRBJ2-7, with a tentative D call TRBD1 (6 bases). CDR3 length: 14 amino acids. V was pared by 3 bases and J by 3 bases, with 12 bases between. The V gene's germline CDR1 is KGHSH and CDR2 LQKENI.

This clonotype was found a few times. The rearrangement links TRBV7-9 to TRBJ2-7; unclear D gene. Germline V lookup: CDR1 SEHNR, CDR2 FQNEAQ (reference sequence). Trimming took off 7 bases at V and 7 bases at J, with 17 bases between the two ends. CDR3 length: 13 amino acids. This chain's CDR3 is CASNELTAGEQYF. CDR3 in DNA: TGTGCCAGCAATGAATTAACAGCAGGAGAGCAGTACTTC.

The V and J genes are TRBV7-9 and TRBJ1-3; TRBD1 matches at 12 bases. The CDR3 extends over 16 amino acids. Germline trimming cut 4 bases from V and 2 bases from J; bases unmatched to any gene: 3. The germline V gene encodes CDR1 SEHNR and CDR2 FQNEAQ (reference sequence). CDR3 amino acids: CASSSGQGAAGNTIYF. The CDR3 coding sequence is TGTGCCAGCAGCTCGGGACAGGGGGCTGCTGGAAACACCATATATTTT. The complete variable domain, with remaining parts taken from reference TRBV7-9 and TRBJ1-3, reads DTGVSQNPRHKITKRGQNVTFRCDPISEHNRLYWYRQTLGQGPEFLTYFQNEAQLEKSRLLSDRFSAERPKGSFSTLEIQRTEQGDSAMYLCASSSGQGAAGNTIYFGEGSWLTVV.

The CDR3 here is CSVRRDRGYEAQYF. CDR3 in DNA: TGCAGCGTTCGCCGGGACAGGGGCTACGAGGCCCAGTACTTC. V gene TRBV29-1 combines with J gene TRBJ2-5; 10 nucleotides line up with TRBD1. Per germline, CDR1 SQVTM and CDR2 ANQGSEA. The CDR3 loop spans 14 amino acids. V was pared by 5 bases and J by 9 bases, with 12 bases of the junction left unmatched.

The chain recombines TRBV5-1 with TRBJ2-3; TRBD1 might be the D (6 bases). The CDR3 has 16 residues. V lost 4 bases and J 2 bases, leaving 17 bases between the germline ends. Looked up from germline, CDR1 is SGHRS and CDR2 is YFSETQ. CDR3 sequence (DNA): TGCGCCAGCAGCCCACCGCCTACAGGGCCCACAGATACGCAGTATTTT. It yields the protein CASSPPPTGPTDTQYF.

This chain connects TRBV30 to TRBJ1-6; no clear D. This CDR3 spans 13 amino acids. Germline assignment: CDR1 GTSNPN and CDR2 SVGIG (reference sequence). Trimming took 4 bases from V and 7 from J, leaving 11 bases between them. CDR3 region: CAWNGGFNSPLHF. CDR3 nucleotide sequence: TGTGCCTGGAACGGCGGGTTCAATTCACCCCTCCACTTT.